Below, 21 T cell receptor beta chains from the same sample are listed, as sequenced in a study of metastatic and nonmetastatic thyroid tumors. TCRdb reanalyzed the PCR reads via MiXCR. The data show more than 90,000 clones, 10% to 15% seen once. Ahead of thyroid surgery, no patient had received treatment of any kind. Sequencing was performed on blood. The source is a female donor with papillary thyroid cancer or a benign thyroid nodule (not recorded which). Some clones in this sample may be carry-over from other donors' samples.

This clone was seen at least ten times. The chain recombines TRBV30 with TRBJ2-2, with 8 bases lining up with TRBD2. CDR3 length: 13 amino acids. CDR1 is GTSNPN, CDR2 SVGIG, per germline (reference sequence). J lost 6 bases, V lost 4 bases, and 4 bases had no gene match. This CDR3 reads CAWNRGGSGELFF. In nucleotides, the CDR3 is TGTGCCTGGAACCGCGGGGGGTCCGGGGAGCTGTTTTTT.

This sequence joins TRBV11-1 and TRBJ2-3; TRBD2 agrees at 11 bases. The CDR3 has 16 amino acids. With 5 bases clipped from V and 4 bases from J, the junction kept 8 bases outside the gene matches. Germline V gene lookup returns CDR1 SGHAT and CDR2 FQDESV (reference sequence). This CDR3 reads CASSPTSGRRPDTQYF. In nucleotides, the CDR3 is TGTGCCAGCAGCCCCACTAGCGGGAGAAGACCAGATACGCAGTATTTT.

In its sample, this clone was seen many times. The CDR3 loop is CASSFGGGLYNEQFF. As DNA, the CDR3 is TGTGCCAGCAGCTTTGGAGGGGGCCTCTACAATGAGCAGTTCTTC. The V gene is TRBV5-5, the J gene TRBJ2-1; possible D gene TRBD1, 7 bases. CDR1 and CDR2 (germline): SGHKS, YYEKEE (reference sequence). Trimming pared 2 bases from V and 3 bases from J, leaving 12 bases between. CDR3 size: 15 residues.

The table lists this clone with a few counts. This may arise from a read error, as a much more abundant clone is one base away. The chain joins TRBV12-3 or TRBV12-4 to TRBJ1-1; D gene uncertain. Deletions cut 5 bases from V and 4 bases from J, with 5 bases between. The CDR3 consists of 11 residues. The CDR3 reads CASSMCTEAFF. The CDR3 nucleotides read TGTGCCAGCAGTATGTGCACTGAAGCTTTCTTT.

This clone was counted ten times or more. The chain combines TRBV2 with TRBJ2-5, with 8 bases lining up with TRBD2. CDR1 is SNHLY, CDR2 FYNNEI, per germline. V lost 4 bases and J lost 4; bases outside the gene matches: 8. The CDR3 is 15 residues long. The CDR3 sequence: CASSVTGGPIETQYF. Written as DNA, the CDR3 is TGTGCCAGCAGTGTGACGGGAGGGCCTATAGAGACCCAGTACTTC.

This clone showed up many times. The CDR3 nucleotides read TGTGCCAGCAGCTCAGGGGGCTCTGGAAACACCATATATTTT. It yields the protein CASSSGGSGNTIYF. This chain links TRBV7-6 with TRBJ1-3; TRBD1 matches 7 bases. Germline assignment: CDR1 SGHVS and CDR2 FNYEAQ. V lost 4 bases to trimming and J lost 0 bases; unmatched junction nucleotides: 0. The CDR3 runs 14 residues.

This clone was detected only a few times. A read error may be the cause here, since a much bigger clone is one base away. The CDR3 loop reads CASSLSTGELFF. The CDR3 nucleotides read TGTGCCAGCAGCTTGAGCACCGGGGAGCTGTTTTTT. V and J are TRBV7-2 and TRBJ2-2; D remains ambiguous. V gave up 3 bases and J gave up 4 bases, with 3 bases separating them. From germline, CDR1 is SGHTA and CDR2 FQGNSA. This CDR3 region has 12 residues.

This clone was counted at least ten times. V usage is TRBV20-1 and J usage is TRBJ2-7, with 15 bases matching TRBD2. The CDR3 runs to 14 residues. Trimming removed 3 bases from V and 6 bases from J; junction bases left unmatched: 3. In germline, CDR1 is DFQATT, CDR2 SNEGSKA (reference sequence). The DNA for the CDR3 is TGCAGTGCTAGCGGACTAGCGGGAGGGGGCGAGCAGTACTTC. Its translation is CSASGLAGGGEQYF.

In this sample, this clone turned up many times. One end of the junction varies from germline; a read error may be responsible. The rearrangement joins TRBV6-2 or TRBV6-3 to TRBJ2-7; D call uncertain. Germline CDR1 and CDR2: MNHEY and SVGEGT. This CDR3 has 14 amino acids. DNA for the CDR3: TGTGCCAGCAGTGACGGGTCCGCCAGCCGTCCCTCTTCTTTC. The encoded protein is CASSDGSASRPSSF.

The DNA for the CDR3 is TGTGCCAGCAGCCAAGCCTCAATAGGGTCCTCCTACGAGCAGTACTTC. Translated, it gives CASSQASIGSSYEQYF. V usage is TRBV3-1 and J usage is TRBJ2-7; D remains unclear. The CDR3 spans 16 residues. Germline CDR1 and CDR2: LGHDT and YNNKEL (reference sequence). V lost 1 base and J 0 bases, leaving 13 bases between the germline ends.

This clone has ten or more counts. The J gene is TRBJ1-3, the V gene TRBV6-6; D uncertain. Between the trimmed V and J ends, which lost 0 bases and 0 bases, there was a span of 9 bases. This CDR3 region has 16 residues. Germline V gene data show CDR1 as MNHNY and CDR2 as SVGAGI (reference sequence). As DNA, the CDR3 is TGTGCCAGCAGTTACTCCCAACAGAGCTCTGGAAACACCATATATTTT. This gives the protein CASSYSQQSSGNTIYF.

At least ten counts were recorded for this clone. The V call is TRBV6-2 or TRBV6-3, the J call TRBJ2-7; D is perhaps TRBD2 (5 bases). V was clipped by 5 bases and J by 7 bases, with 15 bases between them. The CDR3 contains 13 residues. Germline V gene sequence: CDR1 MNHEY, CDR2 SVGEGT. The chain's CDR3 is CASSQTKSGEQYF. CDR3 DNA: TGTGCCAGCAGTCAGACTAAATCGGGGGAGCAGTACTTC.

This clone was observed many times. The genes are TRBV7-8 and TRBJ1-4; 10 bases are a match to TRBD1. The CDR3 totals 15 residues. CDR1 and CDR2 from the germline V gene are SGHVS and FQNEAQ. V lost 5 bases and J lost 6; bases outside the gene matches: 6. In DNA, the CDR3 is TGTGCCAGCAGCCTCCGGGACAGGGGTTATGAAAAACTGTTTTTT. This gives the protein CASSLRDRGYEKLFF. Full variable domain (remainder filled in from reference TRBV7-8 and TRBJ1-4): GAGVSQSPRYKVAKRGQDVALRCDPISGHVSLFWYQQALGQGPEFLTYFQNEAQLDKSGLPSDRFFAERPEGSVSTLKIQRTQQEDSAVYLCASSLRDRGYEKLFFGSGTQLSVL.

This clone was picked up many times. The chain uses TRBV25-1 and TRBJ2-5; the D gene is possibly TRBD1 (5 bases). Germline V gene data show CDR1 as MGHDK and CDR2 as SYGVNS. The length of the CDR3 is 14 residues. V lost 3 bases to trimming and J lost 5 bases, with 13 bases between them. CDR3 coding DNA: TGTGCCAGCAGTGATACCAGGGCAGGGGAGACCCAGTACTTC. Protein: CASSDTRAGETQYF. The full variable domain, its missing parts supplied by reference TRBV25-1 and TRBJ2-5, is EADIYQTPRYLVIGTGKKITLECSQTMGHDKMYWYQQDPGMELHLIHYSYGVNSTEKGDLSSESTVSRIRTEHFPLTLESARPSHTSQYLCASSDTRAGETQYFGPGTRLLVL.

This clone was observed many times. This rearrangement joins TRBV12-3 or TRBV12-4 to TRBJ1-1; no clear D. This CDR3 contains 14 residues. V was clipped by 3 bases and J by 1 base, with 9 bases between them. The CDR3 loop reads CASSFKAGNTEAFF. CDR3 nucleotide sequence: TGTGCCAGCAGTTTTAAGGCCGGGAACACTGAAGCTTTCTTT.

This clone was seen ten or more times. The V and J genes are TRBV4-1 and TRBJ2-6; unclear D gene. The V end was cut by 0 bases, the J end by 0 bases, with 6 bases between. CDR3 size: 16 residues. The germline CDR1 and CDR2 sequences are MGHRA and YSYEKL. The CDR3 bases are TGCGCCAGCAGCCAAGAACGGTCCTCTGGGGCCAACGTCCTGACTTTC. Translating gives CASSQERSSGANVLTF.

In the case of this clone: Sequence at one end of the junction differs from germline and may be a read error. The chain recombines TRBV10-3 with TRBJ2-6; the D gene is possibly TRBD2 (6 bases). The CDR3 contains 18 residues. The germline gives CDR1 ENHRY, CDR2 SYGVKD. This CDR3 is CAISSSRRRGSGANVLTF. The DNA of the CDR3 is TGTGCCATCAGTTCTTCCAGGCGGAGGGGTTCTGGGGCCAATGTCCTGACTTTC.

This clone was detected many times. The chain combines TRBV24-1 with TRBJ2-5; 14 bases align to TRBD2. Looked up from germline, CDR1 is KGHDR and CDR2 is SFDVKD. The CDR3 has 16 residues. V lost 4 bases and J lost 4; bases outside the gene matches: 4. The CDR3 sequence: CATSDPGLAGGETQYF. The CDR3 DNA reads TGTGCCACCAGTGACCCCGGACTAGCGGGAGGAGAGACCCAGTACTTC.

This clone was counted at least ten times. The chain employs TRBV19 and TRBJ2-1; the D is unclear. Trimming stripped 5 bases from V and 2 bases from J, with 16 bases between. The CDR3 runs to 16 residues. Per germline, CDR1 LNHDA and CDR2 SQIVND (reference sequence). CDR3 nucleotide sequence: TGTGCCAGTAGTCCATGGACGGCGGTCACCTACAATGAGCAGTTCTTC. This translates into CASSPWTAVTYNEQFF. Variable domain in full (rest from reference TRBV19 and TRBJ2-1): DGGITQSPKYLFRKEGQNVTLSCEQNLNHDAMYWYRQDPGQGLRLIYYSQIVNDFQKGDIAEGYSVSREKKESFPLTVTSAQKNPTAFYLCASSPWTAVTYNEQFFGPGTRLTVL.

A note on this clone: This could be a read error, since a much larger clone is one nucleotide away. The chain uses TRBV9 and TRBJ2-1; maybe TRBD2 (6 bases). CDR1 SGDLS and CDR2 YYNGEE come from the germline V gene. The CDR3 length is 15 residues. The CDR3 region is CASSERQAGVDEHFF. The CDR3, as DNA: TGTGCCAGCAGCGAGAGGCAAGCGGGCGTAGATGAGCATTTCTTC.

The rearrangement uses TRBV7-2 and TRBJ2-7, with TRBD2 identical over 8 bases. Germline V gives CDR1 SGHTA, CDR2 FQGNSA. The trim removed 6 bases at V and 4 bases at J, leaving 5 bases unmatched. The CDR3 loop spans 13 amino acids. CDR3 in DNA: TGTGCCAGCAGTAAACGGGAGGGGTACGAGCAGTACTTC. This sequence encodes CASSKREGYEQYF.